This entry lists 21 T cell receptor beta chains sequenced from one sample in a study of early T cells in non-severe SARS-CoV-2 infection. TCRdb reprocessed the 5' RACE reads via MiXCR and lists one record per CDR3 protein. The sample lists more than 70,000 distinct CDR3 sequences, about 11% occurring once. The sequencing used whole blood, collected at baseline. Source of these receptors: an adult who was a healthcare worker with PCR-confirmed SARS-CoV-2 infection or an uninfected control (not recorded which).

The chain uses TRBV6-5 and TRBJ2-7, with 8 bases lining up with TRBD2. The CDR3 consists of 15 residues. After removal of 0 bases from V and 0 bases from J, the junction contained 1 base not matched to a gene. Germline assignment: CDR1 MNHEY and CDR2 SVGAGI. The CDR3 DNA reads TGTGCCAGCAGTTACTCGCGGGGGGTCTCCTACGAGCAGTACTTC. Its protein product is CASSYSRGVSYEQYF.

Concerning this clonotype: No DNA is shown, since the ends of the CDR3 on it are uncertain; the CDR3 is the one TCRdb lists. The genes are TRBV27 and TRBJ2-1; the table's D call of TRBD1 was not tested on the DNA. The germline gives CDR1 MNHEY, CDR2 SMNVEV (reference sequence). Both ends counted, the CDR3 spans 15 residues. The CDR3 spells CASSFFFGQYNEQFF.

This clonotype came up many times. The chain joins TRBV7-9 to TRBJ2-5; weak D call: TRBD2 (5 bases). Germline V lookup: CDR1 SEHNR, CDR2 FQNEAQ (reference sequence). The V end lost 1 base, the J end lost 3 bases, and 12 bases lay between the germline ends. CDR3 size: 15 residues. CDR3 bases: TGTGCCAGCAGCTTAGGCTCCCGGGGAGAAGAGACCCAGTACTTC. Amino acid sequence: CASSLGSRGEETQYF. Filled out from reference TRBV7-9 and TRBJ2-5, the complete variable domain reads DTGVSQNPRHKITKRGQNVTFRCDPISEHNRLYWYRQTLGQGPEFLTYFQNEAQLEKSRLLSDRFSAERPKGSFSTLEIQRTEQGDSAMYLCASSLGSRGEETQYFGPGTRLLVL.

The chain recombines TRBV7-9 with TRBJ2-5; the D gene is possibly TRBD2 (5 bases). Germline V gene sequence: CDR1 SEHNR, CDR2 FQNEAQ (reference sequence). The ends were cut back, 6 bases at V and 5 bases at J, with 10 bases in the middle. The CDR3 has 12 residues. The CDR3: CASSSDWETQYF. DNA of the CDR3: TGTGCCAGCAGTTCGGACTGGGAGACCCAGTACTTC.

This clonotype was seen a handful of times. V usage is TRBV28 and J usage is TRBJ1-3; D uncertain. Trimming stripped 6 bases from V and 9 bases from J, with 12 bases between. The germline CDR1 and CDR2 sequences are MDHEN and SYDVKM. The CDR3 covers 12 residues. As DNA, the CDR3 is TGTGCCAGCAGCCCCGCTGCAGGCACCATATATTTT. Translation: CASSPAAGTIYF.

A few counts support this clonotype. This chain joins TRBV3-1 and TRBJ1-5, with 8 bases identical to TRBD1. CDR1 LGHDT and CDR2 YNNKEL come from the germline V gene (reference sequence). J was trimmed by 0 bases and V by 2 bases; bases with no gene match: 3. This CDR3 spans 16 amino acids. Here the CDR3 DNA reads TGTGCCAGCAGCCAAACAGGGGGGGGTAGCAATCAGCCCCAGCATTTT. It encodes CASSQTGGGSNQPQHF.

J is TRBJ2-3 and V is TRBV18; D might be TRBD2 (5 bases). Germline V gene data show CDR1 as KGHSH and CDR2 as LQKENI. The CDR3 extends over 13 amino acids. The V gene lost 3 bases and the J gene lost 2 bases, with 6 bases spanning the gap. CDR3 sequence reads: CASSPGNTDTQYF. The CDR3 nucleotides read TGTGCCAGCTCACCCGGGAACACAGATACGCAGTATTTT. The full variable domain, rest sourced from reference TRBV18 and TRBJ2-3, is NAGVMQNPRHLVRRRGQEARLRCSPMKGHSHVYWYRQLPEEGLKFMVYLQKENIIDESGMPKERFSAEFPKEGPSILRIQQVVRGDSAAYFCASSPGNTDTQYFGPGTRLTVL.

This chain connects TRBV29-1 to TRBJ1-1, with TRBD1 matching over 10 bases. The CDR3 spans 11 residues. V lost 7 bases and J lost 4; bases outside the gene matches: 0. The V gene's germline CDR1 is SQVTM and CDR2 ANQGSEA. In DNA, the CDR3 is TGCAGCGGGGACAGGGGCACTGAAGCTTTCTTT. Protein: CSGDRGTEAFF.

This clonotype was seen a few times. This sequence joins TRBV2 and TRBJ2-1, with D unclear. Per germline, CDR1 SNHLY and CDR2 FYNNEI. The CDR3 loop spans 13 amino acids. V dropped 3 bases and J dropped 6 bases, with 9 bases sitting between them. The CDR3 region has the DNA TGTGCCAGCAGTGAGAGCAGACCCAATGAGCAGTTCTTC. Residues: CASSESRPNEQFF.

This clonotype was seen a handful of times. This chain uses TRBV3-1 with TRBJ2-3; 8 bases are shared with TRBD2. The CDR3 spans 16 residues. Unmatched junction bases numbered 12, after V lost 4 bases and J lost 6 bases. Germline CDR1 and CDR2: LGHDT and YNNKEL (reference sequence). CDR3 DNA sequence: TGTGCCAGCAGCCCACGAGGCCAGCGGGGGTCCGATACGCAGTATTTT. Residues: CASSPRGQRGSDTQYF.

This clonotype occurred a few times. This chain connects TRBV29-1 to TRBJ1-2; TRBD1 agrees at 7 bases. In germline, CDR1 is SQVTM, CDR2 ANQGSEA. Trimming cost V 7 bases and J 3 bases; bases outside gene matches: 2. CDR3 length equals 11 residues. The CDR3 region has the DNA TGCAGCGCTACAGGGGACTATGGCTACACCTTC. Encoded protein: CSATGDYGYTF. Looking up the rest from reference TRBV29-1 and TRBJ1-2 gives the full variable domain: SAVISQKPSRDICQRGTSLTIQCQVDSQVTMMFWYRQQPGQSLTLIATANQGSEATYESGFVIDKFPISRPNLTFSTLTVSNMSPEDSSIYLCSATGDYGYTFGSGTRLTVV.

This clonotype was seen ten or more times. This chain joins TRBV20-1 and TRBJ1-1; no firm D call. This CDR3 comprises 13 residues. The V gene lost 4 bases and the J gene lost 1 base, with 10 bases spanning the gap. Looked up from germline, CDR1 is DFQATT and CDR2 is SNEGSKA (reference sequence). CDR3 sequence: CSANEDSNTEAFF. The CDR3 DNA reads TGCAGTGCTAATGAGGACTCGAACACTGAAGCTTTCTTT.

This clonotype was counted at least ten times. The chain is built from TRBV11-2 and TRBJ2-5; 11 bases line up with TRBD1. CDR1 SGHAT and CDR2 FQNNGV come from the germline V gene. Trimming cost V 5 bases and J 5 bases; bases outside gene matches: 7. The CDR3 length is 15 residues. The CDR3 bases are TGTGCCAGCAGCACTCGGGACAGGGGGTATGAGACCCAGTACTTC. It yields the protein CASSTRDRGYETQYF.

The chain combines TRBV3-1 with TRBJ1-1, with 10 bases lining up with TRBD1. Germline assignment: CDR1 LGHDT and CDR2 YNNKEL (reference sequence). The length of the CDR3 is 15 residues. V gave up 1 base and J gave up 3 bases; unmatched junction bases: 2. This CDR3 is CASSQGDRGYTEAFF. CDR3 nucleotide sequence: TGTGCCAGCAGCCAAGGGGACAGGGGTTACACTGAAGCTTTCTTT.

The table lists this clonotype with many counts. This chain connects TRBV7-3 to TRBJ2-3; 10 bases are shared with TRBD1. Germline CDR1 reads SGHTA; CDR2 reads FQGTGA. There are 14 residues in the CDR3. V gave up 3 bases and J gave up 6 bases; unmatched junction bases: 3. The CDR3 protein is CASSLDRGYDTQYF. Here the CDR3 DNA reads TGTGCCAGCAGCTTGGACAGGGGGTATGATACGCAGTATTTT.

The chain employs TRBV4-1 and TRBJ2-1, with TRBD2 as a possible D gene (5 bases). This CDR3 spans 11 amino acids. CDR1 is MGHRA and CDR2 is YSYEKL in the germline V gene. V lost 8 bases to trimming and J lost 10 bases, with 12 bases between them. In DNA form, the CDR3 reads TGCGCCAGCGGTCCTAGGGAGGAGCAGTTCTTC. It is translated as CASGPREEQFF.

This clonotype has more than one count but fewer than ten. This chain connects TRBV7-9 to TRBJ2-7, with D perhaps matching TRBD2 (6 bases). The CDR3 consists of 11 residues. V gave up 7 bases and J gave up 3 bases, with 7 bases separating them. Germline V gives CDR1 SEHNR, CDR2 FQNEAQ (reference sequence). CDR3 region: CASTGDYEQYF. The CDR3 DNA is TGTGCCAGCACGGGGGACTACGAGCAGTACTTC.

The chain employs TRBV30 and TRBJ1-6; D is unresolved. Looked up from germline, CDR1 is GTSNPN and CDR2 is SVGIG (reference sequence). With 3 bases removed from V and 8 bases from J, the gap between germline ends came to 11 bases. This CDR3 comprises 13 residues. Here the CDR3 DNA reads TGTGCCTGGAGGGCGAGGTCGGATTCACCCCTCCACTTT. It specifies CAWRARSDSPLHF.

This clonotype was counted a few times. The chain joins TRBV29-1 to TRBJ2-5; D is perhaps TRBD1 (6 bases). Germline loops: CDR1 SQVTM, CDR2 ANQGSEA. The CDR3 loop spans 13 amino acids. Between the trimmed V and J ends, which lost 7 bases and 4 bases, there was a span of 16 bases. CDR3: CSGTQGNGETQYF. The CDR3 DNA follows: TGCAGCGGCACACAGGGTAATGGAGAGACCCAGTACTTC.

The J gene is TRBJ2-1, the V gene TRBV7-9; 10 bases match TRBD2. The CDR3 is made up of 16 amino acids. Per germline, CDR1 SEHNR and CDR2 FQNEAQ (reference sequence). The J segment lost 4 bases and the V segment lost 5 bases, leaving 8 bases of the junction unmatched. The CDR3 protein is CASSAISGGIYNEQFF. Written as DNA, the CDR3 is TGTGCCAGCAGCGCCATTAGCGGGGGGATTTACAATGAGCAGTTCTTC.

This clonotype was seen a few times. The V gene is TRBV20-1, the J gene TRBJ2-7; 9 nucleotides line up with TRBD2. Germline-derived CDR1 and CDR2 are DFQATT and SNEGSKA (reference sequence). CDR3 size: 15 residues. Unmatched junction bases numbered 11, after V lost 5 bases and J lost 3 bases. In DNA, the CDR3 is TGCAGTGCTCCGCCGATTAGCGGGGGCAACTACGAGCAGTACTTC. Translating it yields CSAPPISGGNYEQYF.